A single sample is the source of the 13 T cell receptor beta chains below, sequenced in a study of cytomegalovirus exposure and HLA in healthy donors (dated by TCRdb to 2017 to 2019). The library came from the immunoSEQ multiplex PCR assay. A mixture of 60 forward primers for TCR Vbeta segments and 13 reverse primers for TCR Jbeta segments was used in the multiplex PCR. The clones in this table, taken by TCRdb from immuneACCESS, are in-frame only. Not every clone is retained; where verified, under half of the shortfall comes from an unresolved V gene, and the cause of the rest is unknown. The table for this sample lists approximately 210,000 clones; about 80% of them were counted only once. 1.5% to 2% of the sample goes to the ten largest clones. The sequenced sample consisted of PBMCs. Receptors originate from a male donor in good health and CMV-seronegative.

This chain uses TRBV27 with TRBJ2-7; TRBD2 is a possible D gene (6 bases). CDR1 is MNHEY, CDR2 SMNVEV, per germline (reference sequence). This CDR3 region has 14 residues. Trimming cost V 4 bases and J 9 bases, with 19 bases left between them. DNA of the CDR3: TGTGCCAGCAGTTCCGGGGCAGCCAATAGCGGGCAGTACTTC. It translates to CASSSGAANSGQYF.

The chain has TRBV29-1 and TRBJ2-2; 7 nucleotides agree with TRBD1. The CDR3 consists of 13 residues. Germline V gene lookup returns CDR1 SQVTM and CDR2 ANQGSEA. V lost 5 bases to trimming and J lost 7 bases; unmatched junction nucleotides: 7. CDR3 protein: CSVLGGEVGELFF. CDR3 bases: TGCAGCGTTCTAGGGGGCGAGGTCGGGGAGCTGTTTTTT.

The chain carries TRBV6-5 and TRBJ1-2; D is unclear. CDR1 is MNHEY, CDR2 SVGAGI, per germline. The V gene lost 6 bases and the J gene lost 7 bases, with 15 bases spanning the gap. The CDR3 length is 13 residues. The CDR3 nucleotides are TGTGCCAGCAGGCAGCGACGGGGTTTTGGCTACACCTTC. Amino acids: CASRQRRGFGYTF.

The rearrangement joins TRBV6-5 to TRBJ2-1; no clear D gene. Trimming removed 5 bases from V and 5 bases from J, with 16 bases in between. The CDR3 spans 15 residues. Germline lookup yields CDR1 MNHEY and CDR2 SVGAGI. For the CDR3, the DNA is TGTGCCAGCAGTCAAAGTCCGTTCCGGGACAATGAGCAGTTCTTC. Its protein is CASSQSPFRDNEQFF.

J is TRBJ1-1 and V is TRBV4-3, with TRBD1 as a possible D gene (5 bases). The V and J ends lost 0 bases and 2 bases respectively, with 7 bases between them. CDR1 and CDR2 (germline): LGHNA, YSLEER. The CDR3 totals 14 residues. The CDR3 protein is CASSQDDRNTEAFF. As DNA, the CDR3 is TGCGCCAGCAGCCAAGACGACAGAAACACTGAAGCTTTCTTT.

J is TRBJ1-4 and V is TRBV5-1, with 7 positions matching TRBD1. CDR1 and CDR2 from the germline V gene are SGHRS and YFSETQ. This CDR3 spans 17 amino acids. J gave up 4 bases and V 0 bases, and 9 bases lay outside the gene matches. This chain's CDR3 is CASSLDRGIGVNEKLFF. CDR3 coding DNA: TGCGCCAGCAGCTTGGACAGGGGAATCGGGGTTAATGAAAAACTGTTTTTT.

The V and J genes are TRBV9 and TRBJ2-1; TRBD2 agrees at 15 bases. V shed 0 bases, J shed 8 bases, and the junction held 3 bases outside the gene matches. The CDR3 runs to 16 residues. Germline loops: CDR1 SGDLS, CDR2 YYNGEE. CDR3 sequence: CASSVAGTSGRYEQFF. The CDR3, as DNA: TGTGCCAGCAGCGTAGCGGGGACTAGCGGGAGGTATGAGCAGTTCTTC.

The chain joins TRBV29-1 to TRBJ2-3; 7 positions agree with TRBD1. The CDR3 is 14 residues long. After removal of 4 bases from V and 5 bases from J, the junction contained 9 bases not matched to a gene. Looked up from germline, CDR1 is SQVTM and CDR2 is ANQGSEA. CDR3 nucleotide sequence: TGCAGCGTTGGAACAGGGGACGTCGAAGATACGCAGTATTTT. It codes for CSVGTGDVEDTQYF.

In its sample, this clone was seen once. The V and J genes are TRBV29-1 and TRBJ2-3; D remains ambiguous. The V gene lost 5 bases and the J gene lost 4 bases, with 13 bases spanning the gap. This CDR3 comprises 13 residues. Germline V gene data show CDR1 as SQVTM and CDR2 as ANQGSEA. The CDR3 reads CSVTPSVADTQYF. The CDR3 bases are TGCAGCGTTACCCCCTCAGTGGCAGATACGCAGTATTTT.

The chain recombines TRBV19 with TRBJ2-7, with 7 nucleotides matching TRBD1. CDR1 is LNHDA and CDR2 is SQIVND in the germline V gene (reference sequence). This CDR3 is built from 15 residues. After removal of 7 bases from V and 4 bases from J, the junction contained 13 bases not matched to a gene. DNA of the CDR3: TGTGCCAGTAATCCGACAGGGTTCCAAAGATACGAGCAGTACTTC. Translated: CASNPTGFQRYEQYF.

The rearrangement links TRBV28 to TRBJ2-2; 8 bases fit TRBD1. Per germline, CDR1 MDHEN and CDR2 SYDVKM. This CDR3 contains 15 residues. Trimming took 6 bases from V and 7 from J; bases not matched to a gene: 10. The CDR3 sequence is CASRTDRVGGGELFF. The CDR3 DNA reads as TGTGCCAGCAGAACGGACAGGGTTGGGGGCGGGGAGCTGTTTTTT.

The rearrangement uses TRBV5-1 and TRBJ2-7, with TRBD2 matching over 7 bases. With 5 bases clipped from V and 3 bases from J, the junction kept 5 bases outside the gene matches. This CDR3 has 13 amino acids. In germline, CDR1 is SGHRS, CDR2 YFSETQ. The CDR3 DNA reads TGCGCCAGCAGGGCTAGCGGTCACTACGAGCAGTACTTC. It encodes CASRASGHYEQYF.

The rearrangement links TRBV7-2 to TRBJ2-1, with 9 bases aligning to TRBD1. Germline loops: CDR1 SGHTA, CDR2 FQGNSA. The CDR3 contains 17 residues. The V gene end was trimmed by 5 bases and the J gene end by 1 base; junction bases not matched to a gene: 9. In DNA form, the CDR3 reads TGTGCCAGCAGCCAACCTTCCGGGACAGGGTCCTACAATGAGCAGTTCTTC. Its protein product is CASSQPSGTGSYNEQFF.